These 23 T cell receptor beta chains share one sample of origin, sequenced in a study of blood T cell repertoires in COVID-19. Generated by immunoSEQ multiplex PCR, the TCRdb table keeps only in-frame clones and is missing some. The sample contains about 270,000 clones, more than 70% of which appear only once. The sample was peripheral blood. Receptors were obtained from a woman aged 18-29 years with acute or convalescent COVID-19.

The chain has TRBV27 and TRBJ2-7; maybe TRBD1 (5 bases). Trimming cost V 4 bases and J 2 bases, with 12 bases left between them. This CDR3 comprises 14 residues. Per the germline V gene, CDR1 is MNHEY and CDR2 is SMNVEV (reference sequence). This CDR3 is CASSSPHRPYEQYF. The CDR3 region has the DNA TGTGCCAGCAGTTCTCCCCACAGGCCCTACGAGCAGTACTTC.

This sequence joins TRBV18 and TRBJ1-2; 7 positions agree with TRBD1. This CDR3 spans 14 amino acids. The V segment lost 6 bases and the J segment 5 bases; nucleotides outside the gene matches: 9. In germline, CDR1 is KGHSH, CDR2 LQKENI. CDR3 DNA sequence: TGTGCCAGCTCCCCCGGGACAGCCGAGTATGGCTACACCTTC. Amino acids: CASSPGTAEYGYTF. The whole variable domain, remainder taken from reference TRBV18 and TRBJ1-2, is NAGVMQNPRHLVRRRGQEARLRCSPMKGHSHVYWYRQLPEEGLKFMVYLQKENIIDESGMPKERFSAEFPKEGPSILRIQQVVRGDSAAYFCASSPGTAEYGYTFGSGTRLTVV.

The chain's CDR3 is CAITSASFPENSPLHF. The CDR3 region has the DNA TGTGCCATTACCTCAGCCAGTTTTCCGGAGAATTCACCCCTCCACTTT. The V and J genes are TRBV19 and TRBJ1-6, with unresolved D. The CDR3 has 16 amino acids. Trimming took off 10 bases at V and 7 bases at J, with 23 bases between the two ends. Germline V lookup: CDR1 LNHDA, CDR2 SQIVND (reference sequence).

J is TRBJ2-3 and V is TRBV11-2; no clear D gene. Germline-derived CDR1 and CDR2 are SGHAT and FQNNGV. The V and J ends lost 6 bases and 2 bases respectively, with 12 bases between them. There are 14 residues in the CDR3. Here the CDR3 reads CASRLARTTDTQYF. CDR3 sequence (DNA): TGTGCCAGCAGATTGGCCCGAACCACAGATACGCAGTATTTT. Full variable domain (rest looked up from reference TRBV11-2 and TRBJ2-3): EAGVAQSPRYKIIEKRQSVAFWCNPISGHATLYWYQQILGQGPKLLIQFQNNGVVDDSQLPKDRFSAERLKGVDSTLKIQPAKLEDSAVYLCASRLARTTDTQYFGPGTRLTVL.

The rearrangement uses TRBV28 and TRBJ2-7; the match to TRBD2 covers 9 bases. V dropped 7 bases and J dropped 0; count of bases not matched to a gene: 4. The CDR3 runs 14 residues. Germline CDR1 and CDR2: MDHEN and SYDVKM. CDR3 nucleotides: TGTGCCAGCATCCCTAGCGGGACCTCCTACGAGCAGTACTTC. It yields the protein CASIPSGTSYEQYF.

The chain carries TRBV7-2 and TRBJ2-2; the D gene is possibly TRBD1 (6 bases). V gave up 6 bases and J gave up 4 bases, with 15 bases separating them. Germline CDR1 is SGHTA and CDR2 is FQGNSA. The CDR3 covers 15 residues. CDR3 in amino acids: CASRVDRTTTGELFF. The CDR3 DNA follows: TGTGCCAGCAGAGTGGACAGAACGACCACCGGGGAGCTGTTTTTT. Based on the CDR3 plus reference TRBV7-2 and TRBJ2-2, the full variable domain is GAGVSQSPSNKVTEKGKDVELRCDPISGHTALYWYRQSLGQGLEFLIYFQGNSAPDKSGLPSDRFSAERTGGSVSTLTIQRTQQEDSAVYLCASRVDRTTTGELFFGEGSRLTVL.

The chain is built from TRBV6-2 or TRBV6-3 and TRBJ2-7, with 12 bases matching TRBD2. The germline V gene has CDR1 MNHEY and CDR2 SVGEGT. Trimming took 4 bases from V and 10 from J; bases not matched to a gene: 5. This CDR3 is built from 13 residues. CDR3 in DNA: TGTGCCAGCAGTTCAGGACTAGCGGGATCTCAGTACTTC. Its protein is CASSSGLAGSQYF.

V usage is TRBV4-3 and J usage is TRBJ2-1, with D hard to call. CDR1 is LGHNA, CDR2 YSLEER, per germline. The CDR3 runs to 18 residues. V gave up 0 bases and J gave up 1 base, with 16 bases separating them. Written as DNA, the CDR3 is TGCGCCAGCAGCCAAGATTTGGCGACTCCAGTATCCTACAATGAGCAGTTCTTC. Translated: CASSQDLATPVSYNEQFF.

This clone was seen a few times. The chain recombines TRBV19 with TRBJ2-1; TRBD2 aligns across 9 bases. The CDR3 is made up of 18 amino acids. Germline lookup yields CDR1 LNHDA and CDR2 SQIVND (reference sequence). The junction had 8 bases not matched to a gene; V was cut back by 0 bases and J by 2 bases. The CDR3 nucleotides are TGTGCCAGTAGTATAGATCCCCGGTCTAGCGGGGCCTACAATGAGCAGTTCTTC. Residues: CASSIDPRSSGAYNEQFF.

The count of this clone is one. The V call is TRBV9, the J call TRBJ2-1; D not resolved. Trimming stripped 2 bases from V and 1 base from J, with 10 bases between. Looked up from germline, CDR1 is SGDLS and CDR2 is YYNGEE. This CDR3 comprises 15 residues. CDR3 in amino acids: CASSVSEWSYNEQFF. The DNA of the CDR3 is TGTGCCAGCAGCGTGTCGGAGTGGTCCTACAATGAGCAGTTCTTC.

The CDR3 DNA follows: TGTGCCAGCCTGGGGGGACCGTTCGACACCGGGGAGCTGTTTTTT. Its protein is CASLGGPFDTGELFF. The chain links TRBV2 to TRBJ2-2, with D possibly matching TRBD2 (6 bases). Trimming removed 8 bases from V and 3 bases from J, with 16 bases in between. The CDR3 is made up of 15 amino acids. Germline loops: CDR1 SNHLY, CDR2 FYNNEI. Combining the CDR3 with reference TRBV2 and TRBJ2-2 gives the whole variable domain EPEVTQTPSHQVTQMGQEVILRCVPISNHLYFYWYRQILGQKVEFLVSFYNNEISEKSEIFDDQFSVERPDGSNFTLKIRSTKLEDSAMYFCASLGGPFDTGELFFGEGSRLTVL.

This chain connects TRBV5-1 to TRBJ2-5, with 8 bases identical to TRBD2. V shed 3 bases and J 2 bases; nucleotides not matched to a gene: 9. Germline assignment: CDR1 SGHRS and CDR2 YFSETQ. This CDR3 is 16 amino acids long. DNA of the CDR3: TGCGCCAGCAGCTACGTTAGCGGGACTGGGCAAGAGACCCAGTACTTC. Translation gives CASSYVSGTGQETQYF.

This clone was found once. V gene TRBV10-3 combines with J gene TRBJ2-1; TRBD2 is a possible D gene (5 bases). This CDR3 is 16 amino acids long. Germline V gene lookup returns CDR1 ENHRY and CDR2 SYGVKD. V lost 5 bases to trimming and J lost 0 bases, with 14 bases between them. CDR3 coding DNA: TGTGCCATCAGTTCAGCGGACCAAAGCTCCTACAATGAGCAGTTCTTC. Translating it yields CAISSADQSSYNEQFF.

This rearrangement joins TRBV6-1 to TRBJ2-7, with TRBD1 matching 7 bases. The CDR3 runs to 15 residues. Germline V gene lookup returns CDR1 MNHNS and CDR2 SASEGT. Trimming at V came to 1 base and at J to 0 bases, leaving 3 bases not matched to a gene. Here the CDR3 reads CASSEGTGISYEQYF. CDR3 in DNA: TGTGCCAGCAGTGAAGGGACAGGTATCTCCTACGAGCAGTACTTC.

V gene TRBV11-2 combines with J gene TRBJ2-1; D perhaps matches TRBD2 (6 bases). CDR3 size: 11 residues. Trimming cost V 3 bases and J 10 bases, with 7 bases left between them. CDR1 and CDR2 (germline): SGHAT, FQNNGV. The CDR3 sequence is CASSFGGEQFF. The DNA of the CDR3 is TGTGCCAGCAGCTTTGGGGGGGAGCAGTTCTTC.

The genes are TRBV30 and TRBJ1-3; TRBD1 aligns across 7 bases. The V and J ends lost 4 bases and 0 bases, in that order; junction bases with no gene match: 9. The CDR3 is made up of 16 amino acids. CDR1 is GTSNPN and CDR2 is SVGIG in the germline V gene (reference sequence). The CDR3: CAWTVGQLSSGNTIYF. CDR3 sequence (DNA): TGTGCCTGGACCGTGGGACAGCTAAGCTCTGGAAACACCATATATTTT. The variable domain in full, with the rest retrieved from reference TRBV30 and TRBJ1-3, is SQTIHQWPATLVQPVGSPLSLECTVEGTSNPNLYWYRQAAGRGLQLLFYSVGIGQISSEVPQNLSASRPQDRQFILSSKKLLLSDSGFYLCAWTVGQLSSGNTIYFGEGSWLTVV.

The rearrangement joins TRBV5-1 to TRBJ2-7; the D gene is possibly TRBD1 (5 bases). Germline assignment: CDR1 SGHRS and CDR2 YFSETQ. The CDR3 is 15 amino acids. Trimming removed 0 bases from V and 6 bases from J, with 16 bases in between. The CDR3 sequence is CASSLVQGSISEQYF. The CDR3 region has the DNA TGCGCCAGCAGCTTGGTCCAGGGATCCATCAGCGAGCAGTACTTC.

The V and J genes are TRBV12-2 and TRBJ1-2; TRBD1 is taken as the D call from the table, unchecked against the DNA. TRBV12-2 is assigned pseudogene status. The CDR3 runs 17 residues. The CDR3 region is CASRLAGRGNRLDGYTF. CDR3 coding DNA: TGTGCAAGTCGCTTAGCGGGCAGGGGGAACCGGTTGGATGGCTACACCTTC.

The chain has TRBV6-1 and TRBJ1-1; D unresolved. The CDR3 is 14 amino acids. The germline CDR1 and CDR2 sequences are MNHNS and SASEGT. Trimming removed 3 bases from V and 0 bases from J, with 8 bases in between. The CDR3 DNA reads as TGTGCCAGCAGTGAGTTGGCTGTGAACACTGAAGCTTTCTTT. Translating it yields CASSELAVNTEAFF.

The chain's CDR3 is CASSQWGTGEWTDTQYF. The CDR3 DNA reads as TGTGCCAGCAGCCAATGGGGGACAGGGGAATGGACAGATACGCAGTATTTT. This sequence joins TRBV5-5 and TRBJ2-3, with TRBD1 matching over 10 bases. The CDR3 consists of 17 residues. CDR1 SGHKS and CDR2 YYEKEE come from the germline V gene (reference sequence). Trimming cost V 4 bases and J 3 bases; bases outside gene matches: 11.

The chain couples TRBV11-2 to TRBJ2-1; 11 bases match TRBD2. Looked up from germline, CDR1 is SGHAT and CDR2 is FQNNGV. The V and J ends lost 5 bases and 4 bases, in that order; junction bases with no gene match: 7. This CDR3 has 16 amino acids. CDR3: CASSPPGTSGYNEQFF. The CDR3 DNA reads TGTGCCAGCAGCCCACCCGGGACTAGCGGTTACAATGAGCAGTTCTTC.

V usage is TRBV19 and J usage is TRBJ2-7, with D perhaps TRBD2 (5 bases). The CDR3 is 15 residues long. Per germline, CDR1 LNHDA and CDR2 SQIVND (reference sequence). V dropped 3 bases and J dropped 4 bases, with 16 bases sitting between them. CDR3 coding DNA: TGTGCCAGTAGTATCGGCGCTAGCTTCGATTACGAGCAGTACTTC. It encodes CASSIGASFDYEQYF.

This chain joins TRBV27 and TRBJ1-6; 7 bases map to TRBD1. Germline CDR1 and CDR2: MNHEY and SMNVEV (reference sequence). After removal of 2 bases from V and 8 bases from J, the junction contained 9 bases not matched to a gene. The CDR3 is 16 amino acids. The CDR3 DNA reads TGTGCCAGCAGTTTACGCCCTAGGACAGGCCATTCACCCCTCCACTTT. Protein sequence: CASSLRPRTGHSPLHF.